Following are 16 T cell receptor beta chains from one sample sequenced in a study. TCRdb reprocessed the 5' RACE reads via MiXCR and lists one record per CDR3 protein. The sample has 45,000 to 55,000 distinct CDR3 sequences, 24% seen once; the top ten hold approximately 3.4%. Sequencing was carried out using tumor-infiltrating naive CD4+ T cells sorted from the breast tumor. The subset was: naive CD4+ T cells, CD4+CD45RA+CD25-. The receptors originated from a female donor with breast cancer.

The chain couples TRBV4-1 to TRBJ2-1, with 9 positions matching TRBD2. The CDR3 loop spans 21 amino acids. Germline CDR1 reads MGHRA; CDR2 reads YSYEKL. V trimming: 3 bases; J trimming: 6 bases; junction bases outside the gene matches: 24. The CDR3 region has the DNA TGCGCCAGCAGCCACCTGGGGAGGGGGCCGCCTCGCGGGAGGGCCGGCAATGAGCAGTTCTTC. As protein: CASSHLGRGPPRGRAGNEQFF.

The sample holds a few counts of this clonotype. The CDR3 DNA reads TGCGCCAGCAGCTCCGGGACAGGGGTGAACACTGAAGCTTTCTTT. This encodes CASSSGTGVNTEAFF. V is TRBV5-1 and J is TRBJ1-1; 10 nucleotides align to TRBD1. The germline V gene has CDR1 SGHRS and CDR2 YFSETQ. The CDR3 totals 15 residues. Trimming removed 3 bases from V and 0 bases from J; junction bases left unmatched: 2.

The rearrangement joins TRBV7-9 to TRBJ1-6, with 7 bases identical to TRBD1. Germline V gives CDR1 SEHNR, CDR2 FQNEAQ (reference sequence). V dropped 4 bases and J dropped 6; count of bases not matched to a gene: 9. The CDR3 covers 16 residues. This CDR3 is CASSSNRQGGNSPLHF. The DNA of the CDR3 is TGTGCCAGCAGCTCCAACAGACAGGGCGGTAATTCACCCCTCCACTTT.

The CDR3: CASSPTPDDTSAQHF. CDR3 nucleotides: TGTGCCAGCAGCCCTACCCCCGATGACACCTCGGCCCAGCATTTT. The rearrangement joins TRBV7-8 to TRBJ1-5; D remains unclear. Germline-derived CDR1 and CDR2 are SGHVS and FQNEAQ. V gave up 5 bases and J gave up 11 bases, with 22 bases separating them. The CDR3 consists of 15 residues.

This chain uses TRBV6-5 with TRBJ1-1, with TRBD1 as a possible D gene (5 bases). With 7 bases removed from V and 3 bases from J, the gap between germline ends came to 12 bases. Per the germline V gene, CDR1 is MNHEY and CDR2 is SVGAGI. The CDR3 consists of 13 residues. The CDR3 DNA is TGTGCCAGCACCGCACAGGCCCACACTGAAGCTTTCTTT. It is translated as CASTAQAHTEAFF.

This clonotype has only a few counts. This rearrangement joins TRBV28 to TRBJ1-1; no clear D. Trimming pared 5 bases from V and 6 bases from J, leaving 16 bases between. Germline V lookup: CDR1 MDHEN, CDR2 SYDVKM. The CDR3 is made up of 14 amino acids. The CDR3 loop reads CASSISPEGAEAFF. In DNA, the CDR3 is TGTGCCAGCAGTATCAGTCCCGAAGGTGCTGAAGCTTTCTTT.

This clonotype was counted at least ten times. This chain uses TRBV7-8 with TRBJ2-5; D call uncertain. Germline V gene lookup returns CDR1 SGHVS and CDR2 FQNEAQ. V lost 2 bases to trimming and J lost 4 bases, with 5 bases between them. This CDR3 is 12 amino acids long. CDR3 bases: TGTGCCAGCAGCTTATTACGAGAGACCCAGTACTTC. The encoded protein is CASSLLRETQYF.

J is TRBJ2-7 and V is TRBV20-1; TRBD1 is a possible D gene (5 bases). Trimming pared 0 bases from V and 5 bases from J, leaving 14 bases between. CDR3 size: 14 residues. CDR1 is DFQATT and CDR2 is SNEGSKA in the germline V gene (reference sequence). The CDR3 nucleotides are TGCAGTGCTAGAGATCCGCCAGGGCGGAACGAGCAGTACTTC. It encodes CSARDPPGRNEQYF.

This clonotype showed up just once. The CDR3 carries no conserved terminal phenylalanine or tryptophan, so it likely arises from a read error. This rearrangement joins TRBV20-1 to TRBJ1-2; TRBD1 agrees at 8 bases. The CDR3 totals 16 residues. The V gene's germline CDR1 is DFQATT and CDR2 SNEGSKA (reference sequence). The ends lost 1 base at V and 2 bases at J; junction bases unmatched: 9. The CDR3: CSARAPTRTGNYGYTL. The CDR3 nucleotides read TGCAGTGCTAGAGCCCCCACTCGGACAGGGAACTATGGCTACACCCTC.

The V call is TRBV5-1, the J call TRBJ2-3; D is undetermined. Germline CDR1 and CDR2: SGHRS and YFSETQ. V lost 4 bases and J 5 bases, leaving 8 bases between the germline ends. The CDR3 is 12 amino acids. The CDR3 nucleotides read TGCGCCAGCAGCCCCTATGGAGATACGCAGTATTTT. Its protein product is CASSPYGDTQYF. Full variable domain (rest looked up from reference TRBV5-1 and TRBJ2-3): KAGVTQTPRYLIKTRGQQVTLSCSPISGHRSVSWYQQTPGQGLQFLFEYFSETQRNKGNFPGRFSGRQFSNSRSEMNVSTLELGDSALYLCASSPYGDTQYFGPGTRLTVL.

CDR3 bases: TGTGCCAGCAGCTCAGAGCTAGGGGAGGAGACCCAGTACTTC. It codes for CASSSELGEETQYF. The J gene is TRBJ2-5, the V gene TRBV5-6; the D call may be TRBD1 or TRBD2 (5 bases each). The germline gives CDR1 SGHDT, CDR2 YYEEEE. The length of the CDR3 is 14 residues. Trimming stripped 3 bases from V and 5 bases from J, with 14 bases between.

This clonotype was observed a handful of times. The chain recombines TRBV21-1 with TRBJ1-1. TRBV21-1 is designated a pseudogene. The CDR3 spans 14 residues. The CDR3 loop reads CASSPLEGGTEAFF. The CDR3 DNA is TGTGCCAGCAGCCCACTAGAGGGGGGCACTGAAGCTTTCTTT.

This clonotype was observed a handful of times. The chain is built from TRBV29-1 and TRBJ1-1, with D uncertain. This CDR3 has 13 amino acids. The germline V gene has CDR1 SQVTM and CDR2 ANQGSEA. V was trimmed by 6 bases and J by 4 bases, leaving 15 bases between them. The CDR3 loop reads CSVRAVRGTEAFF. The CDR3 bases are TGCAGCGTCCGAGCAGTCCGGGGCACTGAAGCTTTCTTT.

This clonotype was counted only a few times. This chain uses TRBV10-3 with TRBJ2-7, with D possibly TRBD1 on 5 matching bases. Germline V gene sequence: CDR1 ENHRY, CDR2 SYGVKD. Trimming took 4 bases from V and 3 from J, leaving 10 bases between them. The CDR3 is 13 residues long. CDR3 sequence: CAISGQGDYEQYF. The CDR3 DNA sequence: TGTGCCATCAGTGGCCAGGGCGACTACGAGCAGTACTTC.

This clonotype was recorded many times. J is TRBJ2-7 and V is TRBV5-1; 10 bases are shared with TRBD2. CDR1 and CDR2 from the germline V gene are SGHRS and YFSETQ. This CDR3 contains 14 residues. V lost 4 bases and J lost 2; bases outside the gene matches: 3. The CDR3 DNA reads TGCGCCAGCAGCATAGCGGGAGGCCCCTACGAGCAGTACTTC. This sequence encodes CASSIAGGPYEQYF.

On this clonotype: One end of the junction does not line up with germline, which may come from a read error. V and J are TRBV7-3 and TRBJ2-1; unclear D gene. Germline-derived CDR1 and CDR2 are SGHTA and FQGTGA. This CDR3 is 15 amino acids long. The CDR3 DNA is TGTGCCAGCGCATTAGCAGTCAGCTCCTACAATGAGCAGTCCTTC. The encoded protein is CASALAVSSYNEQSF.